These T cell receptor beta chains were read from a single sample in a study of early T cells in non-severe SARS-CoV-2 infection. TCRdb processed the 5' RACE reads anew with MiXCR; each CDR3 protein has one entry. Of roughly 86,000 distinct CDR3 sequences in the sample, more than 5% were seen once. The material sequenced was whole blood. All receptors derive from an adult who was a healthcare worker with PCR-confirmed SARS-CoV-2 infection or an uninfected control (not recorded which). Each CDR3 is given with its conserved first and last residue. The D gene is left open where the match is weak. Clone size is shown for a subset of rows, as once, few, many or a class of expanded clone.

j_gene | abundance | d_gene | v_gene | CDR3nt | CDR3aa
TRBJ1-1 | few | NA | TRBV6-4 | TGTGCCAGCAGTGATCGGGTTTGGGCCGCTTTCTTT | CASSDRVWAAFF
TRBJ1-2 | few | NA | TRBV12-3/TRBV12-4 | TGTGCCAGCAGTTTAGTTGGCAACAGGCGGAATGGCTACACCTTC | CASSLVGNRRNGYTF
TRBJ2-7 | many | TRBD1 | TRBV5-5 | TGTGCCAGCAGCCCCGGGACAGAAGCCTACGAGCAGTACTTC | CASSPGTEAYEQYF
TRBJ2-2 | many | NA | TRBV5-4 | TGTGCCAGCAGCAGACGTCAGACCGGGGAGCTGTTTTTT | CASSRRQTGELFF
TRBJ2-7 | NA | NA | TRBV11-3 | TGTGCCAGCAGCTTGGACTACAGGGACTGGCCCTACGAGCAGTACTTC | CASSLDYRDWPYEQYF
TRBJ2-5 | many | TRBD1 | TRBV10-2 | TGCGCCAGCAGGGGGGTAAACAGGGGCTATGAGACCCAGTACTTC | CASRGVNRGYETQYF
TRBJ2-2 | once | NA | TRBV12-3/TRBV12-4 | TGTGCCAGCAATCTAGTGGGTACTACCGGGGAGCTGTTTTTT | CASNLVGTTGELFF
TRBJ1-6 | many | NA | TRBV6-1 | TGTGCCAGCAGGGAAACGGCTTCGCCCCTCCACTTT | CASRETASPLHF
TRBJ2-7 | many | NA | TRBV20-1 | TGCAGTGCTAGCTCGGGACCGGGGAGTGAGCAGTACTTC | CSASSGPGSEQYF
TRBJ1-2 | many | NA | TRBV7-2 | TGTGCCAGCAGCTTAGAGGTGACAAACTATGGCTACACCTTC | CASSLEVTNYGYTF
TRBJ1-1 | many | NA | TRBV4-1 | TGCGCCAGCAGCCAAGACGACAGACGGGGAGCTTTCTTT | CASSQDDRRGAFF
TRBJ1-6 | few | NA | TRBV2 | TGTGCCAGCGTCGGGGGCGGGGCCGGATCACCCCTCCACTTT | CASVGGGAGSPLHF
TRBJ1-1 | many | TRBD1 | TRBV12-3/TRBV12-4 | TGTGCCAGCACCATATCGGGACAGAGTAACACTGAAGCTTTCTTT | CASTISGQSNTEAFF
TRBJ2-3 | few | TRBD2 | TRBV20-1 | TGCAGTGCTAGTTTGGCTAGCGGGTCCCCTAGCACAGATACGCAGTATTTT | CSASLASGSPSTDTQYF
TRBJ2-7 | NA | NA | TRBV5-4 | TGTGCCAGCAGCACGGACAGCCTCTACGAGCAGTACTTC | CASSTDSLYEQYF
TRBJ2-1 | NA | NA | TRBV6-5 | TGTGCCAGCAGTTACTCGAGGGCGACCGCCTACAATGAGCAGTTCTTC | CASSYSRATAYNEQFF
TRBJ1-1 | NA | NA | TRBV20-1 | TGCAGTGCTAGAGAGGCAGGCCGGGACACTGAAGCTTTCTTT | CSAREAGRDTEAFF